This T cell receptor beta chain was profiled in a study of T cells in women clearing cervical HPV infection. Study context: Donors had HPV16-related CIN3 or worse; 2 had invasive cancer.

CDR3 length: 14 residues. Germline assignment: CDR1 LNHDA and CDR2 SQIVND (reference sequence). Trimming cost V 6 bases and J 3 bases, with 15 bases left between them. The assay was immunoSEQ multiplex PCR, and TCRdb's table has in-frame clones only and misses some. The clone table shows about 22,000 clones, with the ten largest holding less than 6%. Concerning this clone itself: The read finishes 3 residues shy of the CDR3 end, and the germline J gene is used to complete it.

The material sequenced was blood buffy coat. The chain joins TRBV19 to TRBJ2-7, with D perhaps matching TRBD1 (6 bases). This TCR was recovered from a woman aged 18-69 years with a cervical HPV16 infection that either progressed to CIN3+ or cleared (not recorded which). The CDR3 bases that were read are TGTGCCAGTAGCCGGCAGGGGACCGTCTACGAG. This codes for CASSRQGTVYE. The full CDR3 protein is CASSRQGTVYEQYF.